This T cell receptor (beta chain) derives from a study of cytomegalovirus exposure and HLA in healthy donors. Overall study findings and caveats: Under in vitro conditions, a few CMV-associated chains were confirmed as specific for CMV antigens.

TCRdb's table, derived via immunoSEQ multiplex PCR, lists solely in-frame clones and lacks some. The table has some 110,000 clones, 88% seen once; the top ten hold 1.8%. On this clone: What it binds is unknown.

The V gene's germline CDR1 is MNHEY and CDR2 SVGAGI. This CDR3 has 15 amino acids. V lost 5 bases and J lost 3; bases outside the gene matches: 7. The TCR was taken from a woman between 18 and 29 years old in good health and CMV-seropositive. This chain joins TRBV6-5 and TRBJ2-7, with 10 nucleotides matching TRBD1. The sample taken for sequencing was PBMCs. CDR3 loop: CASSQGQGRGYEQYF. The CDR3 nucleotides are TGTGCCAGCAGTCAGGGACAGGGGAGAGGCTACGAGCAGTACTTC.